A single T cell receptor (beta chain) is shown here with its context. The sample belongs to a study of blood T cell repertoires in COVID-19. About the research overall: T cells, B-cell-depleted T cells, or PBMCs supplied cDNA or gDNA.

The data were produced by immunoSEQ multiplex PCR, yet TCRdb's version contains in-frame clones alone and is incomplete. The sample lists some 200,000 clones, roughly nine tenths occurring once. Sequencing input: peripheral blood. The sequence came from a woman aged 65 to 85 with acute or convalescent COVID-19.

The CDR3 protein is CASRPGQVNSPLHF. The CDR3 coding sequence is TGTGCCAGCAGACCGGGACAGGTTAATTCACCCCTCCACTTT. This sequence joins TRBV6-5 and TRBJ1-6; 8 bases are shared with TRBD1. This CDR3 is 14 amino acids long. Germline CDR1 and CDR2: MNHEY and SVGAGI. Unmatched junction bases numbered 4, after V lost 6 bases and J lost 6 bases.